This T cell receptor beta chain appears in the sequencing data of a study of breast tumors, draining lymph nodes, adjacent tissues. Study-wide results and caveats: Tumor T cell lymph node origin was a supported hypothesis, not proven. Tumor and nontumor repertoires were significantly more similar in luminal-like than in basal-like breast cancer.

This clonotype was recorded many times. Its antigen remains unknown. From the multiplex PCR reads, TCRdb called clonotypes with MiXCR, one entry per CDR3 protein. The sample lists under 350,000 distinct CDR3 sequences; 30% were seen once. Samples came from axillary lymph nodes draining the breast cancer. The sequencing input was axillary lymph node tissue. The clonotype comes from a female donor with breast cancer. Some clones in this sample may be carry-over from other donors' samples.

CDR3 nucleotides: TGTGCCAGCAATAAGATCTCTAATGAAAAACTGTTTTTT. This encodes CASNKISNEKLFF. The chain couples TRBV2 to TRBJ1-4, with unresolved D. The length of the CDR3 is 13 residues. V lost 7 bases and J lost 3, with 9 bases in between. Germline V gives CDR1 SNHLY, CDR2 FYNNEI. Full variable domain (outside the CDR3, taken from reference TRBV2 and TRBJ1-4): EPEVTQTPSHQVTQMGQEVILRCVPISNHLYFYWYRQILGQKVEFLVSFYNNEISEKSEIFDDQFSVERPDGSNFTLKIRSTKLEDSAMYFCASNKISNEKLFFGSGTQLSVL.